The 30 T cell receptor beta chains reported below all come from one sample, sequenced in a study of blood T cell repertoires in COVID-19 (dated by TCRdb to 2019 to 2021). The receptor library was made with the immunoSEQ multiplex PCR assay. TCRdb took this table from immuneACCESS and kept in-frame rearrangements with V and J called. Such tables lack part of the clones; where checked against another copy, unresolved V genes explain under half of the gap, and the rest is unexplained. The sample data list approximately 320,000 clones, and 80% to 90% of these were observed just once. Clones ranked in the top ten supply around 10% of the sample. The sequenced sample was PBMCs or T cells enriched from blood (not recorded which). These receptors were collected from a woman aged 18-30 years who had recovered from COVID-19.

J is TRBJ2-1 and V is TRBV7-2; D may be TRBD2 (5 bases). Germline lookup yields CDR1 SGHTA and CDR2 FQGNSA. Trimming took 1 base from V and 4 from J, leaving 11 bases between them. The CDR3 runs to 15 residues. The DNA of the CDR3 is TGTGCCAGCAGCTTAGGGACTTTTCCTTACAATGAGCAGTTCTTC. This translates into CASSLGTFPYNEQFF.

The chain couples TRBV11-2 to TRBJ2-1, with 13 positions matching TRBD2. Looked up from germline, CDR1 is SGHAT and CDR2 is FQNNGV. J was trimmed by 3 bases and V by 2 bases; bases with no gene match: 4. CDR3 length: 17 amino acids. This CDR3 is CASSLKGLAGIYNEQFF. CDR3 nucleotides: TGTGCCAGCAGCTTAAAGGGACTAGCGGGGATCTACAATGAGCAGTTCTTC.

The chain joins TRBV28 to TRBJ1-6; D call uncertain. Trimming stripped 3 bases from V and 7 bases from J, with 16 bases between. CDR1 and CDR2 (germline): MDHEN, SYDVKM. This CDR3 contains 16 residues. The CDR3 DNA follows: TGTGCCAGCAGTTTCTGGGTGTCGGGTTGGAATTCACCCCTCCACTTT. Its translation: CASSFWVSGWNSPLHF.

This clone came up once. The V call is TRBV5-4, the J call TRBJ1-2; D unresolved. The germline gives CDR1 SGHNT, CDR2 YYREEE (reference sequence). V was pared by 2 bases and J by 4 bases, with 12 bases between. CDR3 length: 14 amino acids. CDR3 coding DNA: TGTGCCAGCAGCTTCCCGGGAGAGGGCTATGGCTACACCTTC. It codes for CASSFPGEGYGYTF.

The gene calls are TRBV6-5 and TRBJ1-1; TRBD1 is a possible D gene (6 bases). Trimming left V 5 bases short and J 5 bases short, with 15 bases between. The CDR3 has 14 amino acids. Germline CDR1 MNHEY, CDR2 SVGAGI. The CDR3 region has the DNA TGTGCCAGCAGTCAGGGGTTTAGATGGACTGAAGCTTTCTTT. Its protein is CASSQGFRWTEAFF.

V is TRBV15 and J is TRBJ1-5; maybe TRBD1 (6 bases). The CDR3 extends over 14 amino acids. V gave up 4 bases and J gave up 5 bases, with 12 bases separating them. Germline values: CDR1 LNHNV, CDR2 YYDKDF (reference sequence). CDR3 sequence: CATSKGQNDQPQHF. In nucleotides, the CDR3 is TGTGCCACCAGCAAAGGACAGAATGATCAGCCCCAGCATTTT.

In its sample, this clone was seen once. The V call is TRBV4-2, the J call TRBJ1-4; 8 bases fit TRBD1. The CDR3 is 18 amino acids. Germline trimming cut 2 bases from V and 3 bases from J; bases unmatched to any gene: 11. CDR1 LGHNA and CDR2 YNFKEQ come from the germline V gene. In DNA, the CDR3 is TGTGCCAGCAGCCAACGACAGGGGACCTCCAACTCTAATGAAAAACTGTTTTTT. It yields the protein CASSQRQGTSNSNEKLFF.

The chain links TRBV28 to TRBJ1-4; 9 bases are a match to TRBD1. Germline-derived CDR1 and CDR2 are MDHEN and SYDVKM. The CDR3 totals 13 residues. Unmatched junction bases numbered 2, after V lost 8 bases and J lost 4 bases. The CDR3 DNA is TGTGCCAGCCGGGACAGGGATAATGAAAAACTGTTTTTT. This sequence encodes CASRDRDNEKLFF.

The DNA of the CDR3 is TGTGCCAGTAGTATTGGAGGCGGAGCAGGCCTTACGGTGAATGGCTACACCTTC. It is translated as CASSIGGGAGLTVNGYTF. The V call is TRBV19, the J call TRBJ1-2; the D is unclear. Germline V gene lookup returns CDR1 LNHDA and CDR2 SQIVND (reference sequence). Trimming cost V 3 bases and J 6 bases, with 26 bases left between them. This CDR3 has 18 residues. Using reference TRBV19 and TRBJ1-2 for the parts outside the CDR3, the full variable domain is DGGITQSPKYLFRKEGQNVTLSCEQNLNHDAMYWYRQDPGQGLRLIYYSQIVNDFQKGDIAEGYSVSREKKESFPLTVTSAQKNPTAFYLCASSIGGGAGLTVNGYTFGSGTRLTVV.

The chain joins TRBV7-3 to TRBJ1-1; TRBD1 matches 8 bases. Germline trimming cut 2 bases from V and 4 bases from J; bases unmatched to any gene: 6. Per germline, CDR1 SGHTA and CDR2 FQGTGA. The CDR3 totals 15 residues. The CDR3 DNA is TGTGCCAGCAGCTTAGAACAGGGGGTTGTCACTGAAGCTTTCTTT. Encoded protein: CASSLEQGVVTEAFF.

The chain joins TRBV28 to TRBJ2-7; 9 nucleotides line up with TRBD1. From germline, CDR1 is MDHEN and CDR2 SYDVKM. The trim removed 6 bases at V and 0 bases at J, leaving 6 bases unmatched. The length of the CDR3 is 15 residues. The CDR3 loop reads CASRDRGINSYEQYF. The CDR3 DNA sequence: TGTGCCAGCAGAGACAGGGGGATCAACTCCTACGAGCAGTACTTC.

This chain links TRBV11-2 with TRBJ2-1, with 13 bases lining up with TRBD2. The CDR3 has 17 residues. Germline V lookup: CDR1 SGHAT, CDR2 FQNNGV. The V and J ends lost 3 bases and 6 bases, in that order; junction bases with no gene match: 8. Here the CDR3 reads CASSLNPTSGGTNEQFF. In DNA, the CDR3 is TGTGCCAGCAGCTTGAATCCGACTAGCGGGGGGACCAATGAGCAGTTCTTC. Filled out from reference TRBV11-2 and TRBJ2-1, the complete variable domain reads EAGVAQSPRYKIIEKRQSVAFWCNPISGHATLYWYQQILGQGPKLLIQFQNNGVVDDSQLPKDRFSAERLKGVDSTLKIQPAKLEDSAVYLCASSLNPTSGGTNEQFFGPGTRLTVL.

The gene calls are TRBV5-4 and TRBJ1-4; a possible D gene is TRBD1 (6 bases). The CDR3 has 14 residues. CDR1 is SGHNT and CDR2 is YYREEE in the germline V gene (reference sequence). With 4 bases removed from V and 4 bases from J, the gap between germline ends came to 11 bases. Here the CDR3 DNA reads TGTGCCAGCAGCCAGGACAGACTTAATGAAAAACTGTTTTTT. This sequence encodes CASSQDRLNEKLFF.

The V call is TRBV27, the J call TRBJ2-2; 11 nucleotides align to TRBD2. This CDR3 comprises 16 residues. V shed 2 bases, J shed 6 bases, and the junction held 5 bases outside the gene matches. Per germline, CDR1 MNHEY and CDR2 SMNVEV (reference sequence). Here the CDR3 DNA reads TGTGCCAGCAGTTTAATACTTAGCGGGGGGGCCGGGGAGCTGTTTTTT. This sequence encodes CASSLILSGGAGELFF.

The chain combines TRBV5-1 with TRBJ2-7; TRBD2 agrees at 15 bases. Looked up from germline, CDR1 is SGHRS and CDR2 is YFSETQ. This CDR3 is 17 amino acids long. With 4 bases clipped from V and 2 bases from J, the junction kept 7 bases outside the gene matches. CDR3 coding DNA: TGCGCCAGCAGCCTTGGGACTAGCGGGGGGCCAGCCTACGAGCAGTACTTC. Translating it yields CASSLGTSGGPAYEQYF.

The chain has TRBV5-6 and TRBJ1-3; no firm D call. CDR3 length: 15 residues. The germline gives CDR1 SGHDT, CDR2 YYEEEE. The V end lost 1 base, the J end lost 0 bases, and 8 bases lay between the germline ends. The CDR3 region has the DNA TGTGCCAGCAGCTTGTACAAGTACTCTGGAAACACCATATATTTT. Amino acid sequence: CASSLYKYSGNTIYF.

The gene calls are TRBV4-3 and TRBJ2-1, with 7 bases aligning to TRBD1. The CDR3 spans 14 residues. J lost 4 bases, V lost 3 bases, and 3 bases had no gene match. Looked up from germline, CDR1 is LGHNA and CDR2 is YSLEER. The CDR3 reads CASSQSDRYNEQFF. For the CDR3, the DNA is TGCGCCAGCAGCCAGTCGGACAGGTACAATGAGCAGTTCTTC.

This clone was found once. J is TRBJ2-5 and V is TRBV7-6; D is possibly TRBD2 (6 bases). CDR1 and CDR2 from the germline V gene are SGHVS and FNYEAQ. The CDR3 is 14 residues long. V lost 2 bases to trimming and J lost 2 bases, with 9 bases between them. CDR3 nucleotides: TGTGCCAGCAGCTTATGGGACTCACAAGAGACCCAGTACTTC. The encoded protein is CASSLWDSQETQYF.

The chain recombines TRBV18 with TRBJ1-1; tentative D call: TRBD1 (5 bases). Between the trimmed V and J ends, which lost 2 bases and 14 bases, there was a span of 12 bases. Germline values: CDR1 KGHSH, CDR2 LQKENI. This CDR3 comprises 11 residues. The CDR3 reads CASSPGAGLFF. The CDR3 DNA is TGTGCCAGCTCACCAGGGGCAGGTTTGTTCTTT.

This sequence joins TRBV12-3 or TRBV12-4 and TRBJ1-1; D remains ambiguous. With 5 bases removed from V and 4 bases from J, the gap between germline ends came to 5 bases. CDR3 size: 11 residues. DNA for the CDR3: TGTGCCAGCAGTCAATCCACTGAAGCTTTCTTT. It specifies CASSQSTEAFF.

In its sample, this clone was seen a few times. The genes are TRBV7-8 and TRBJ1-1; D uncertain. Germline CDR1 SGHVS, CDR2 FQNEAQ. CDR3 length: 13 amino acids. The V end was cut by 1 base, the J end by 1 base, with 4 bases between. CDR3 nucleotide sequence: TGTGCCAGCAGCTTAGTAGAGAACACTGAAGCTTTCTTT. As protein: CASSLVENTEAFF. The whole variable domain, remainder taken from reference TRBV7-8 and TRBJ1-1, is GAGVSQSPRYKVAKRGQDVALRCDPISGHVSLFWYQQALGQGPEFLTYFQNEAQLDKSGLPSDRFFAERPEGSVSTLKIQRTQQEDSAVYLCASSLVENTEAFFGQGTRLTVV.

The chain links TRBV11-2 to TRBJ2-6; 11 bases map to TRBD1. This CDR3 comprises 18 residues. V was clipped by 5 bases and J by 2 bases; unmatched bases: 8. Germline V lookup: CDR1 SGHAT, CDR2 FQNNGV. CDR3 loop: CASSPGTGGVAGANVLTF. As DNA, the CDR3 is TGTGCCAGCAGCCCCGGGACAGGGGGAGTTGCTGGGGCCAACGTCCTGACTTTC.

The chain is built from TRBV7-9 and TRBJ1-5; 10 nucleotides agree with TRBD1. Germline V lookup: CDR1 SEHNR, CDR2 FQNEAQ (reference sequence). V shed 4 bases and J 2 bases; nucleotides not matched to a gene: 8. The CDR3 has 17 amino acids. CDR3 bases: TGTGCCAGCAGCTCCTCCAGGACAGGGGGAGGCAATCAGCCCCAGCATTTT. This codes for CASSSSRTGGGNQPQHF.

V and J are TRBV20-1 and TRBJ1-1; the D is unclear. Germline V gives CDR1 DFQATT, CDR2 SNEGSKA (reference sequence). The CDR3 sequence is 13 residues long. The V end was cut by 3 bases, the J end by 1 base, with 9 bases between. The CDR3 loop is CSASRVKNTEAFF. Here the CDR3 DNA reads TGCAGTGCTAGTCGAGTCAAGAACACTGAAGCTTTCTTT.

V is TRBV29-1 and J is TRBJ2-7, with 12 bases aligning to TRBD1. The CDR3 is 16 amino acids. The V gene end was trimmed by 0 bases and the J gene end by 4 bases; junction bases not matched to a gene: 7. CDR1 and CDR2 from the germline V gene are SQVTM and ANQGSEA. CDR3 sequence (DNA): TGCAGCGTTGAAGACGGGACAGGGGGCGTTTTTTACGAGCAGTACTTC. It encodes CSVEDGTGGVFYEQYF.

This chain connects TRBV28 to TRBJ1-3, with a possible D match to TRBD1 (5 bases). Trimming cost V 11 bases and J 0 bases, with 11 bases left between them. The germline V gene encodes CDR1 MDHEN and CDR2 SYDVKM. The CDR3 spans 13 residues. The CDR3 DNA sequence: TGTGCCGGTACAGGTACCTCTGGAAACACCATATATTTT. Translated: CAGTGTSGNTIYF.

The chain uses TRBV28 and TRBJ1-1; 7 bases are a match to TRBD1. After removal of 6 bases from V and 7 bases from J, the junction contained 2 bases not matched to a gene. CDR1 is MDHEN and CDR2 is SYDVKM in the germline V gene. CDR3 length: 11 residues. DNA for the CDR3: TGTGCCAGCAGCTGGGACAGTGAAGCTTTCTTT. Amino acids: CASSWDSEAFF.

The chain combines TRBV5-1 with TRBJ2-7; D perhaps matches TRBD1 (5 bases). Trimming cost V 4 bases and J 3 bases, with 11 bases left between them. The CDR3 runs 13 residues. Germline CDR1 and CDR2: SGHRS and YFSETQ. The CDR3 bases are TGCGCCAGCAGCAAAGGACAAGACTACGAGCAGTACTTC. Amino acids: CASSKGQDYEQYF.

The chain combines TRBV6-2 or TRBV6-3 with TRBJ1-5; TRBD1 might be the D (6 bases). The CDR3 length is 15 residues. Trimming left V 5 bases short and J 5 bases short, with 16 bases between. The V gene's germline CDR1 is MNHEY and CDR2 SVGEGT. Here the CDR3 DNA reads TGTGCCAGCAGTCGATCGACAGGCGTTTATCAGCCCCAGCATTTT. It is translated as CASSRSTGVYQPQHF.

The chain links TRBV2 to TRBJ2-2; tentatively, D is TRBD2 (5 bases). V lost 4 bases to trimming and J lost 4 bases, with 13 bases between them. The CDR3 covers 15 residues. Looked up from germline, CDR1 is SNHLY and CDR2 is FYNNEI. CDR3 DNA sequence: TGTGCCAGCAGTGCGTCCAGGAGCGGCACCGGGGAGCTGTTTTTT. This translates into CASSASRSGTGELFF.